The present T cell receptor beta chain was sequenced within a study of shared clonotypes between healthy human individuals. The assay was immunoSEQ multiplex PCR, and TCRdb's table has in-frame clones only and misses some. The table shows approximately 1.5 million clones, with 95% to 99% occurring only once. Sequencing used naive CD4+ T cells sorted from blood. The sample's subset: CD45RA+ positively selected. The receptor's source is a man between 25 and 39 years old in good health.

The CDR3 here is CASSSPHGSENIQYF. The DNA for the CDR3 is TGTGCCAGCAGCTCACCCCACGGGTCAGAGAACATTCAGTACTTC. This chain links TRBV11-2 with TRBJ2-4; D is ambiguous. Deletions cut 4 bases from V and 7 bases from J, with 17 bases between. This CDR3 has 15 amino acids. Germline CDR1 reads SGHAT; CDR2 reads FQNNGV.